Following are 20 T cell receptor beta chains from one sample sequenced in a study of blood T cell repertoires in COVID-19. The protocol was immunoSEQ multiplex PCR, while the TCRdb copy is restricted to in-frame clones and leaves out a portion. The data show 35,000 to 40,000 clones, with around 77% seen just once and 38% held by the top ten. The sequenced sample consisted of peripheral blood. These receptors all come from a man aged 80 or over with active or convalescent COVID-19.

This chain links TRBV6-1 with TRBJ2-5, with 8 bases aligning to TRBD1. The CDR3 covers 14 residues. The V gene's germline CDR1 is MNHNS and CDR2 SASEGT. The J segment lost 5 bases and the V segment lost 4 bases, leaving 6 bases of the junction unmatched. The CDR3 sequence is CASSADREWETQYF. The CDR3 nucleotides are TGTGCCAGCAGTGCGGACAGGGAGTGGGAGACCCAGTACTTC.

As DNA, the CDR3 is TGTGCCTGGAGCCCAAGACAGGGGGCAAGGGCCCAGCATTTT. Protein: CAWSPRQGARAQHF. The V call is TRBV30, the J call TRBJ1-5, with 10 bases lining up with TRBD1. V trimming: 3 bases; J trimming: 11 bases; junction bases outside the gene matches: 10. This CDR3 has 14 amino acids. CDR1 is GTSNPN, CDR2 SVGIG, per germline (reference sequence).

The chain joins TRBV7-8 to TRBJ2-7; possibly TRBD2 for D (6 bases). V was cut by 5 bases and J by 9 bases, with 17 bases left in between. Germline assignment: CDR1 SGHVS and CDR2 FQNEAQ. The CDR3 extends over 13 amino acids. The CDR3 DNA is TGTGCCAGCAGCCCGGGGACTCTAACCGGGCAGTACTTC. It encodes CASSPGTLTGQYF.

V and J are TRBV10-1 and TRBJ1-6; a possible D gene is TRBD1 (5 bases). The germline V gene encodes CDR1 WNHNN and CDR2 SYGVQD (reference sequence). Trimming pared 0 bases from V and 0 bases from J, leaving 12 bases between. There are 18 residues in the CDR3. The CDR3 nucleotides read TGCGCCAGCAGTGAGTCGGGGAAGGGGTACTCCTATAATTCACCCCTCCACTTT. It yields the protein CASSESGKGYSYNSPLHF.

The chain employs TRBV28 and TRBJ2-2, with a weak D call TRBD1 (6 bases). V lost 6 bases, J lost 4 bases, and 15 bases lay in between. This CDR3 region has 15 residues. The germline CDR1 and CDR2 sequences are MDHEN and SYDVKM. The CDR3 here is CASRGTPSLTGELFF. The CDR3 bases are TGTGCCAGCAGGGGGACACCCTCCCTCACCGGGGAGCTGTTTTTT.

V and J are TRBV29-1 and TRBJ1-2, with 10 bases that match TRBD1. The length of the CDR3 is 13 residues. Germline loops: CDR1 SQVTM, CDR2 ANQGSEA. With 5 bases clipped from V and 5 bases from J, the junction kept 5 bases outside the gene matches. CDR3 amino acids: CSVRGQGSYGYTF. In DNA form, the CDR3 reads TGCAGCGTTCGGGGACAGGGGTCATATGGCTACACCTTC.

The chain joins TRBV11-2 to TRBJ2-1, with TRBD2 matching over 10 bases. The junction had 8 bases not matched to a gene; V was cut back by 5 bases and J by 4 bases. Per the germline V gene, CDR1 is SGHAT and CDR2 is FQNNGV. This CDR3 region has 16 residues. The CDR3 protein is CASSVTSGTYYNEQFF. CDR3 coding DNA: TGTGCCAGCAGCGTAACTAGCGGGACCTATTACAATGAGCAGTTCTTC.

This sequence joins TRBV2 and TRBJ2-3; D perhaps matches TRBD2 (7 bases). The germline V and J ends were trimmed by 7 bases and 6 bases, with 17 bases remaining between them. CDR1 is SNHLY and CDR2 is FYNNEI in the germline V gene. The CDR3 is 14 amino acids. As DNA, the CDR3 is TGTGCCAGCACTGAGACGGGGGGCGAGGATACGCAGTATTTT. It codes for CASTETGGEDTQYF.

V is TRBV6-4 and J is TRBJ2-4; D might be TRBD1 (6 bases). V lost 0 bases and J lost 11, with 11 bases in between. Germline V lookup: CDR1 MRHNA, CDR2 SNTAGT. There are 13 residues in the CDR3. For the CDR3, the DNA is TGTGCCAGCAGTGACTCGCTACAGGGCGTTCAGTACTTC. As protein: CASSDSLQGVQYF.

This chain connects TRBV7-2 to TRBJ1-4; perhaps TRBD1 as D (5 bases). The CDR3 contains 16 residues. V dropped 2 bases and J dropped 2 bases, with 12 bases sitting between them. Germline-derived CDR1 and CDR2 are SGHTA and FQGNSA. The CDR3 nucleotides are TGTGCCAGCAGCTTACAAGCCAGGGCTACTAATGAAAAACTGTTTTTT. This gives the protein CASSLQARATNEKLFF.

V usage is TRBV4-3 and J usage is TRBJ1-5; D is possibly TRBD1 (5 bases). V was clipped by 2 bases and J by 3 bases, with 8 bases between them. The CDR3 is made up of 14 amino acids. CDR1 and CDR2 (germline): LGHNA, YSLEER. The CDR3 is CASSQRQPNQPQHF. CDR3 in DNA: TGCGCCAGCAGCCAAAGACAGCCCAATCAGCCCCAGCATTTT.

Comment on this clone: The junction departs from germline at one end; a sequencing error may be responsible. The CDR3 reads CASRIAGGADTQYF. CDR3 nucleotides: TGTGCCAGTAGAATAGCTGGGGGGGCAGATACGCAGTATTTT. V is TRBV19 and J is TRBJ2-3, with TRBD2 identical over 7 bases. CDR1 and CDR2 (germline): LNHDA, SQIVND (reference sequence). CDR3 size: 14 residues. Complete variable domain (other parts from reference TRBV19 and TRBJ2-3): DGGITQSPKYLFRKEGQNVTLSCEQNLNHDAMYWYRQDPGQGLRLIYYSQIVNDFQKGDIAEGYSVSREKKESFPLTVTSAQKNPTAFYLCASRIAGGADTQYFGPGTRLTVL.

This clone was counted once. The chain couples TRBV6-1 to TRBJ1-5, with D maybe TRBD1 (5 bases). Germline V gene lookup returns CDR1 MNHNS and CDR2 SASEGT. The CDR3 covers 12 residues. V shed 6 bases and J shed 6 bases, with 9 bases lying between them. CDR3 protein: CASSQGGQPQHF. For the CDR3, the DNA is TGTGCCAGCAGCCAGGGAGGTCAGCCCCAGCATTTT.

The chain couples TRBV15 to TRBJ1-1, with D possibly TRBD1 on 5 matching bases. Between the trimmed V and J ends, which lost 0 bases and 5 bases, there was a span of 10 bases. CDR1 and CDR2 from the germline V gene are LNHNV and YYDKDF (reference sequence). The CDR3 is 14 amino acids. CDR3 DNA: TGTGCCACCAGCAGAGAGCCGGGGGGAACTGAAGCTTTCTTT. Translation gives CATSREPGGTEAFF.

The chain employs TRBV30 and TRBJ2-7; 11 nucleotides match TRBD1. This CDR3 comprises 12 residues. The V gene's germline CDR1 is GTSNPN and CDR2 SVGIG (reference sequence). The junction had 11 bases not matched to a gene; V was cut back by 7 bases and J by 12 bases. CDR3 sequence: CALYGTGGGRYF. CDR3 sequence (DNA): TGTGCCTTGTACGGGACAGGGGGAGGGAGGTACTTC.

The chain links TRBV5-6 to TRBJ1-5; no reliable D call. V dropped 0 bases and J dropped 5 bases, with 12 bases sitting between them. Looked up from germline, CDR1 is SGHDT and CDR2 is YYEEEE. The CDR3 runs 15 residues. Written as DNA, the CDR3 is TGTGCCAGCAGCTTGGAAGGCGGGCAAGATCAGCCCCAGCATTTT. Translation gives CASSLEGGQDQPQHF.

V gene TRBV7-3 combines with J gene TRBJ2-2; perhaps TRBD2 as D (7 bases). Germline-derived CDR1 and CDR2 are SGHTA and FQGTGA. This CDR3 is 15 amino acids long. The V end was cut by 5 bases, the J end by 4 bases, with 14 bases between. The DNA for the CDR3 is TGTGCCAGCAGCCCCCAGGGGAGGGGCACCGGGGAGCTGTTTTTT. It codes for CASSPQGRGTGELFF. The full variable domain, in which reference TRBV7-3 and TRBJ2-2 provide the parts outside the CDR3, is GAGVSQTPSNKVTEKGKYVELRCDPISGHTALYWYRQSLGQGPEFLIYFQGTGAADDSGLPNDRFFAVRPEGSVSTLKIQRTERGDSAVYLCASSPQGRGTGELFFGEGSRLTVL.

The CDR3 sequence: CATVGQGNQPQHF. CDR3 nucleotide sequence: TGTGCCACCGTCGGACAGGGGAATCAGCCCCAGCATTTT. The chain joins TRBV19 to TRBJ1-5; 9 nucleotides agree with TRBD1. Germline V gives CDR1 LNHDA, CDR2 SQIVND (reference sequence). The length of the CDR3 is 13 residues. V was clipped by 10 bases and J by 4 bases; unmatched bases: 5.

V gene TRBV30 combines with J gene TRBJ2-7; D uncertain. V was trimmed by 5 bases and J by 2 bases, leaving 16 bases between them. CDR3 size: 14 residues. In germline, CDR1 is GTSNPN, CDR2 SVGIG (reference sequence). CDR3 sequence (DNA): TGTGCCTGGTCCCCTCGGCCCAGCGCCTACGAGCAGTACTTC. This sequence encodes CAWSPRPSAYEQYF.

J is TRBJ1-1 and V is TRBV5-6; TRBD1 might be the D (6 bases). The germline V gene has CDR1 SGHDT and CDR2 YYEEEE. The CDR3 sequence is 17 residues long. The V end lost 1 base, the J end lost 5 bases, and 21 bases lay between the germline ends. CDR3 DNA: TGTGCCAGCAGCTTGAGAAGGGGGTTTGGGTTAGAAACTGAAGCTTTCTTT. This gives the protein CASSLRRGFGLETEAFF.